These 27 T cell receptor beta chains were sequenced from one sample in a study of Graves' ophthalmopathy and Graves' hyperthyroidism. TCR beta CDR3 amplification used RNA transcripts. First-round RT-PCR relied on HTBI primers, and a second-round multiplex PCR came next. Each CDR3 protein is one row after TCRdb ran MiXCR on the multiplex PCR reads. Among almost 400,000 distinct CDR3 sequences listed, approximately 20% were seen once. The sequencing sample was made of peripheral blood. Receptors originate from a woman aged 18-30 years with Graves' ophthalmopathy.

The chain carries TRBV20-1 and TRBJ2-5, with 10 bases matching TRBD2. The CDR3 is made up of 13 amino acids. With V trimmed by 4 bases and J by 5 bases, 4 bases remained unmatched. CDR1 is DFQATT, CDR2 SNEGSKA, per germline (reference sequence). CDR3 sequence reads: CSATLAGVETQYF. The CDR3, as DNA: TGCAGTGCTACGCTAGCGGGAGTGGAGACCCAGTACTTC.

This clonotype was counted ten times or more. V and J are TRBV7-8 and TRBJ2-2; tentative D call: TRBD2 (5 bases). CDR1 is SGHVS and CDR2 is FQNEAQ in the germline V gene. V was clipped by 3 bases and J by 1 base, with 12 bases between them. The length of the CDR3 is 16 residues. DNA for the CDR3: TGTGCCAGCAGCTTTCGGGAACTAGGGAACACCGGGGAGCTGTTTTTT. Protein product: CASSFRELGNTGELFF. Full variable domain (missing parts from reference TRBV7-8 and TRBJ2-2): GAGVSQSPRYKVAKRGQDVALRCDPISGHVSLFWYQQALGQGPEFLTYFQNEAQLDKSGLPSDRFFAERPEGSVSTLKIQRTQQEDSAVYLCASSFRELGNTGELFFGEGSRLTVL.

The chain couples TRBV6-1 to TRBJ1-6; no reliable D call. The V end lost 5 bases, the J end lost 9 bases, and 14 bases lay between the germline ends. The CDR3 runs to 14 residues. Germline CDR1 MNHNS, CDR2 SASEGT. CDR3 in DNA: TGTGCCAGCAGTCGATCAAACGTGGGTTCACCCCTCCACTTT. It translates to CASSRSNVGSPLHF.

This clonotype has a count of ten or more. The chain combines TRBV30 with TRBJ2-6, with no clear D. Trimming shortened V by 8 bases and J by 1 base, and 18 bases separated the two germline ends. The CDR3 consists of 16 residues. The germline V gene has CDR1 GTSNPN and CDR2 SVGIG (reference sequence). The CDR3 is CALHNRQASGANVLTF. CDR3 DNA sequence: TGTGCCCTCCACAACCGACAAGCGTCTGGGGCCAACGTCCTGACTTTC.

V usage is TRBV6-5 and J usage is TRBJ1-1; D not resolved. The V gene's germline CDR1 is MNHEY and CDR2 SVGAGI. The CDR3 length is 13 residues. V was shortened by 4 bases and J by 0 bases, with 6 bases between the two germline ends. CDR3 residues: CASSSMMNTEAFF. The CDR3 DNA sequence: TGTGCCAGCAGTTCTATGATGAACACTGAAGCTTTCTTT.

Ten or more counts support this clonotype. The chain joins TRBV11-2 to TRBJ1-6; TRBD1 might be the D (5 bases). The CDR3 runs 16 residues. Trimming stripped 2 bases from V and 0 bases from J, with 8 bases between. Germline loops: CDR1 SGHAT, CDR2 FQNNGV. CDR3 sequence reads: CASSLLGASYNSPLHF. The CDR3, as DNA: TGTGCCAGCAGCTTACTTGGGGCCTCCTATAATTCACCCCTCCACTTT. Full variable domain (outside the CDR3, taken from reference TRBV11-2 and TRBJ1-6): EAGVAQSPRYKIIEKRQSVAFWCNPISGHATLYWYQQILGQGPKLLIQFQNNGVVDDSQLPKDRFSAERLKGVDSTLKIQPAKLEDSAVYLCASSLLGASYNSPLHFGNGTRLTVT.

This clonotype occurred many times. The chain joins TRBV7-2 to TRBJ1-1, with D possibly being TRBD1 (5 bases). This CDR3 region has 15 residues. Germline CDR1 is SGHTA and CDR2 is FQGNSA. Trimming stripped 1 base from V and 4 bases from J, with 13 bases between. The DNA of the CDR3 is TGTGCCAGCAGCTTAGGGGAGGGGAGGAGCACTGAAGCTTTCTTT. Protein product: CASSLGEGRSTEAFF.

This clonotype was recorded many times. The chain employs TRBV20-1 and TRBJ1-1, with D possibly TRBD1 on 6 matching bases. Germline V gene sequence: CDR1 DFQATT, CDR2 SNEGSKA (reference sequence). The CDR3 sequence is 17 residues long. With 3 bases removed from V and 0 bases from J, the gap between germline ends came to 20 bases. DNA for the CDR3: TGCAGTGCTAGCCGCGGGGGGGGCTCATTTATGAACACTGAAGCTTTCTTT. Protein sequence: CSASRGGGSFMNTEAFF.

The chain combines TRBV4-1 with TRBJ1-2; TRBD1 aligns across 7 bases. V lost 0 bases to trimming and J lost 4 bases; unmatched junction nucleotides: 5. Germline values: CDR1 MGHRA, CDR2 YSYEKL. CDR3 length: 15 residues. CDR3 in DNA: TGCGCCAGCAGCCAAGATCCCCACAGGGGCTATGGCTACACCTTC. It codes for CASSQDPHRGYGYTF.

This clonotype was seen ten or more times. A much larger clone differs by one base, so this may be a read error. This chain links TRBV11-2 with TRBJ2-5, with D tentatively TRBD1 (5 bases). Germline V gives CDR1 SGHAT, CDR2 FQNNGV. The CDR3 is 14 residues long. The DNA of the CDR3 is TGTGCCAGCAGCCTCCACCAGGGAAGAGAGACCCGGTACTTC. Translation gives CASSLHQGRETRYF.

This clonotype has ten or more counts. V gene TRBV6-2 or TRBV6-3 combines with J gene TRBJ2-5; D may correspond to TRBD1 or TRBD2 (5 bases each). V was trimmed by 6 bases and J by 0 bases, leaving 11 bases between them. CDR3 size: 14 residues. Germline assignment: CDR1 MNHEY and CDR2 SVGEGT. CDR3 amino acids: CASRWDRHQETQYF. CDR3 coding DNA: TGTGCCAGCAGATGGGACCGACACCAAGAGACCCAGTACTTC.

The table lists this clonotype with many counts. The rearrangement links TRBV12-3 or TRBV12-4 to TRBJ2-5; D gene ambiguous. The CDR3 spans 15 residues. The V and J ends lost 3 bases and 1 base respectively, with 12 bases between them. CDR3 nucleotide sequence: TGTGCCAGCAGTTTCCTCTCAGGCCGCCAAGAGACCCAGTACTTC. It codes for CASSFLSGRQETQYF.

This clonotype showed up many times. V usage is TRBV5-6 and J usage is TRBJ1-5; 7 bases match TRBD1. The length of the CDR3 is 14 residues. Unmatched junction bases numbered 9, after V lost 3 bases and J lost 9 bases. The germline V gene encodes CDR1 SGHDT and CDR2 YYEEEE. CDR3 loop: CASSSDRALGPQHF. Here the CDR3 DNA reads TGTGCCAGCAGCTCCGACAGGGCCCTAGGGCCCCAGCATTTT.

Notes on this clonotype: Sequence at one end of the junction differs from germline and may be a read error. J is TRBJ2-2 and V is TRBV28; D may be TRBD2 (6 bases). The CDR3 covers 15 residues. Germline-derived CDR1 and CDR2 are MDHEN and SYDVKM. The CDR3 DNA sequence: TGTGCCACCCGAACCCCAGGACCAAGGGCCGGGGGGCTGTTTTTT. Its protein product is CATRTPGPRAGGLFF. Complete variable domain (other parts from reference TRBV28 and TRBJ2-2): DVKVTQSSRYLVKRTGEKVFLECVQDMDHENMFWYRQDPGLGLRLIYFSYDVKMKEKGDIPEGYSVSREKKERFSLILESASTNQTSMYLCATRTPGPRAGGLFFGEGSRLTVL.

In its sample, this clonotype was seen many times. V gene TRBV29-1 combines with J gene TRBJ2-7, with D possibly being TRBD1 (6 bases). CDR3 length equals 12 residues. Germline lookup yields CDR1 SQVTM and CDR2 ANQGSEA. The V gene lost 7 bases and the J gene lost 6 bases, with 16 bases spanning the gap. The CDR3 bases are TGCAGCGCCGGTCGGTTGACAGGCGAGCAGTACTTC. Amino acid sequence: CSAGRLTGEQYF.

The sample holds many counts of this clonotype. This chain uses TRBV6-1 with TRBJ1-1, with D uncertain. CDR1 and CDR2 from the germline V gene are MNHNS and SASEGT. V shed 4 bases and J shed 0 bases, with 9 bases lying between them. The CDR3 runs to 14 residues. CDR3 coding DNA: TGTGCCAGCAGTGTGAAACAGATGAACACTGAAGCTTTCTTT. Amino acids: CASSVKQMNTEAFF.

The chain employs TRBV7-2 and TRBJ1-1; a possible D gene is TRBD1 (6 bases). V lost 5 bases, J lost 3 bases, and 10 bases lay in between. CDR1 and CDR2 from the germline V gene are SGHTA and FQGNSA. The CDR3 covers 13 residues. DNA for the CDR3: TGTGCCAGCAGCCCCCGGACAGACACTGAAGCTTTCTTT. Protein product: CASSPRTDTEAFF.

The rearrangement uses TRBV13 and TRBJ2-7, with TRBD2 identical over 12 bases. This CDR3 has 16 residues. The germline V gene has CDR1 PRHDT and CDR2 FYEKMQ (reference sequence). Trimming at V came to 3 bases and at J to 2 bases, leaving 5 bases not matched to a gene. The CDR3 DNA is TGTGCCAGCAGCTTCGGACTAGCGGGACCAACCTACGAGCAGTACTTC. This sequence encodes CASSFGLAGPTYEQYF.

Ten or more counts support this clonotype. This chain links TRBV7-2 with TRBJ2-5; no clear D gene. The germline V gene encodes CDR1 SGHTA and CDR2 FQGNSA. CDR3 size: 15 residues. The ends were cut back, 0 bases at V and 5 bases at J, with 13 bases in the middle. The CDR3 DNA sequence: TGTGCCAGCAGCTTAGCGCCGTCCCCGGTGGAGACCCAGTACTTC. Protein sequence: CASSLAPSPVETQYF.

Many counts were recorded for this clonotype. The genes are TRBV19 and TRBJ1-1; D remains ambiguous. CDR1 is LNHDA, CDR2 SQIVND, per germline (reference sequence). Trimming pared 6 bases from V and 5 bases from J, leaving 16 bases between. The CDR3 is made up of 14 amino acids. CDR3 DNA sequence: TGTGCCAGTAGCCAAGACATAGGGTTAACTGAAGCTTTCTTT. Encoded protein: CASSQDIGLTEAFF. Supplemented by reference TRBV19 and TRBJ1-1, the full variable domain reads DGGITQSPKYLFRKEGQNVTLSCEQNLNHDAMYWYRQDPGQGLRLIYYSQIVNDFQKGDIAEGYSVSREKKESFPLTVTSAQKNPTAFYLCASSQDIGLTEAFFGQGTRLTVV.

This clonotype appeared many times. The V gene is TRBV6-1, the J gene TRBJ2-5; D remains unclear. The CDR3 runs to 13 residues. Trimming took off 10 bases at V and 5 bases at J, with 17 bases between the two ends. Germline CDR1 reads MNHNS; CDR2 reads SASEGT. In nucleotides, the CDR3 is TGTGCCATCCTGCACCGGGCAGCGGAGACCCAGTACTTC. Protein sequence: CAILHRAAETQYF.

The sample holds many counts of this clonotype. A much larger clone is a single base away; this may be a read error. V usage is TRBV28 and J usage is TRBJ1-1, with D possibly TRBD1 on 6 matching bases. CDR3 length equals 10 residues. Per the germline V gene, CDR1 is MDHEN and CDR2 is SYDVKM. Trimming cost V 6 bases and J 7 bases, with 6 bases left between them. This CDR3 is CASRDSEAFF. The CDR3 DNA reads TGTGCCAGCAGGGACAGTGAAGCTTTCTTT. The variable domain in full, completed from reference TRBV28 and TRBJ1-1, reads DVKVTQSSRYLVKRTGEKVFLECVQDMDHENMFWYRQDPGLGLRLIYFSYDVKMKEKGDIPEGYSVSREKKERFSLILESASTNQTSMYLCASRDSEAFFGQGTRLTVV.

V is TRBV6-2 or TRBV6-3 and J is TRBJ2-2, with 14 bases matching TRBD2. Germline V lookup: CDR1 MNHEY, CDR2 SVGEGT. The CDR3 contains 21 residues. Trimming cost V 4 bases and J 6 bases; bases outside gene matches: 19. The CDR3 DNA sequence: TGTGCCAGCAGTTCCTTACTAACACCCGGGACTAGCGGGAGACGGGCCGGGGAGCTGTTTTTT. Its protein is CASSSLLTPGTSGRRAGELFF.

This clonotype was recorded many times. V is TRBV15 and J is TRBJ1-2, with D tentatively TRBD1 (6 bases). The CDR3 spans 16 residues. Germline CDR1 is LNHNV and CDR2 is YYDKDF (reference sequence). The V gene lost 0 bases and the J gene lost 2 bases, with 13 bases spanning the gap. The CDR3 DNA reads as TGTGCCACCAGCAGAGATAGGGCAGGGGCAAACTATGGCTACACCTTC. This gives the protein CATSRDRAGANYGYTF.

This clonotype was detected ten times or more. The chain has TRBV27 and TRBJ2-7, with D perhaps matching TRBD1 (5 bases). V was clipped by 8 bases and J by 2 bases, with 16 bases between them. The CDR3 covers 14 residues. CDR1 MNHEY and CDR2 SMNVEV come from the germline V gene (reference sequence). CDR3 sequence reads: CASAPQGRTYEQYF. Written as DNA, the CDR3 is TGTGCCAGCGCCCCGCAGGGCAGGACCTACGAGCAGTACTTC.

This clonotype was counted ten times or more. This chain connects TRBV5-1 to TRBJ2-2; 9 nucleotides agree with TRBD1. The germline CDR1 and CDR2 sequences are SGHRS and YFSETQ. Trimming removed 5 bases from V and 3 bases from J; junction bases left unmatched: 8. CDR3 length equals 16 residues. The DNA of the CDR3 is TGCGCCAGCAGACCCGTCGGGGACAGGGACACCGGGGAGCTGTTTTTT. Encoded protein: CASRPVGDRDTGELFF.

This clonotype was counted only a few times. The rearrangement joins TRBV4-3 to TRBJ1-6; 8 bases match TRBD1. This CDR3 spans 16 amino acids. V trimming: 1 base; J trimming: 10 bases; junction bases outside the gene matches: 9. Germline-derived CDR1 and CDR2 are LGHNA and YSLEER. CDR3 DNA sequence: TGCGCCAGCAGCCAAGGCTCGAGACAGGGGATCTCACCCCTCCACTTT. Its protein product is CASSQGSRQGISPLHF.